This T cell receptor beta chain was retrieved from a study of T-cell reconstitution after alpha-beta-depleted transplantation in children. Researchers prepared the TCRbeta library using unique molecular identifiers, the study reports. Each CDR3 protein gets one entry after TCRdb re-called the PCR reads with MiXCR. The table records a few hundred thousand distinct CDR3 sequences, around 15% of them present only once. The CDR3 contains 16 residues. V was cut by 3 bases and J by 4 bases, with 13 bases left in between. Germline CDR1 reads MNHEY; CDR2 reads SVGAGI. Specimen: PBMCs, mostly from graft donor cells, collected 360 days after TCRalphabeta/CD19-depleted stem cell transplant. V and J are TRBV6-5 and TRBJ2-6; no clear D. The TCR comes from a boy in the first two years of life who had a stem cell transplant for Wiskott-Aldrich syndrome, so the T cells may come from the graft donor. CDR3 nucleotide sequence: TGTGCCAGCAGTTATTCTATGACGGCCGGGGCCAACGTCCTGACTTTC. The encoded protein is CASSYSMTAGANVLTF.